This TCR beta chain was identified during a study of tumor-infiltrating lymphocytes in primary liver carcinoma. Total RNA (approximately 500 ng) served as template for TCR beta cDNA synthesis primed by a constant-region primer. Three nested multiplex PCR rounds of slightly modified ARM-PCR generated TCR beta libraries. The first two PCR rounds, roughly 10 cycles each, used TRBV1-TRBV30 forward primers and a C-beta reverse primer. From the multiplex PCR reads, TCRdb called clonotypes with MiXCR, one entry per CDR3 protein. The sample carries around 190,000 distinct CDR3 sequences, around 81% recorded once. Overall study findings and caveats: Paired tumor-adjacent and tumor-blood samples overlapped less than tumor region pairs did. Tumors significantly exceeded blood in top-250-clone fraction (p = 0.039).

Germline CDR1 GTSNPN, CDR2 SVGIG (reference sequence). The CDR3 sequence is 14 residues long. With respect to this clonotype: Its antigen is undetermined. The junction does not match germline at one end; this may be a read error.

The study co-extracted DNA and RNA from around 20-30 mg of unsorted bulk tissue. Tumor samples uniformly had over 85% viable tumor cells. This chain uses TRBV30 with TRBJ2-3, with D perhaps TRBD2 (6 bases). Sequenced material: tumor tissue from primary liver carcinoma. The TCR comes from a man in his forties or fifties with primary liver carcinoma and hepatitis B virus infection. CDR3 DNA: TGTGCTTGGACTCCCTGGGAGGCCCCAGATACGCAGTATTTT. It yields the protein CAWTPWEAPDTQYF.